The rows below give T cell receptor beta chains drawn from one sample of a study of blood T cell repertoires in COVID-19. Profiled with immunoSEQ multiplex PCR; TCRdb holds only in-frame clones, not every one. The sample yields 150,000 or so clones, 75% to 90% seen once. The source material was peripheral blood. Receptors were obtained from a man older than 75 with acute or convalescent COVID-19. The CDR3 runs from the conserved cysteine through the conserved F or W. A D gene is named only where the DNA matches it firmly. Rows give clone size only sometimes, using once, few, many, or a class for an expanded clone.

d_gene	v_gene	abundance	j_gene	CDR3aa	CDR3nt
TRBD2	TRBV5-6	.	TRBJ2-1	CASLPGGGVYNEQFF	TGTGCCAGCCTCCCGGGAGGGGGGGTTTACAATGAGCAGTTCTTC
TRBD2	TRBV9	.	TRBJ2-2	CASSVGSGSTGELFF	TGTGCCAGCAGCGTCGGTAGCGGGAGTACCGGGGAGCTGTTTTTT
.	TRBV11-2	.	TRBJ1-1	CASSLDRGVVAEAFF	TGTGCCAGCAGCTTAGATCGGGGGGTCGTCGCTGAAGCTTTCTTT
.	TRBV18	.	TRBJ1-5	CASSQGNSNQPQHF	TGTGCCAGCTCACAGGGGAATAGCAATCAGCCCCAGCATTTT
TRBD1	TRBV5-1	.	TRBJ1-6	CASSLGQGGNSPLHF	TGCGCCAGCAGCTTAGGACAGGGCGGTAATTCACCCCTCCACTTT
TRBD1	TRBV2	.	TRBJ1-2	CASTLDRVWTNYGYTF	TGTGCCAGCACCCTGGACAGGGTATGGACTAACTATGGCTACACCTTC
TRBD2	TRBV5-1	.	TRBJ2-1	CASSLTIAGGIVYNEQFF	TGCGCCAGCAGCTTGACCATAGCGGGAGGTATAGTCTACAATGAGCAGTTCTTC
.	TRBV28	.	TRBJ2-7	CASSLRDINYEQYF	TGTGCCAGCAGTTTAAGGGACATTAACTACGAGCAGTACTTC
.	TRBV28	once	TRBJ1-1	CASSSVSYTITMNTEAFF	TGTGCCAGCAGTTCCGTCAGTTACACCATTACCATGAACACTGAAGCTTTCTTT
.	TRBV30	.	TRBJ1-4	CAWSVSARGRSNEKLFF	TGTGCCTGGAGTGTATCGGCACGGGGTCGATCCAATGAAAAACTGTTTTTT
.	TRBV5-1	.	TRBJ2-5	CASSLAVQETQYF	TGCGCCAGCAGCTTGGCAGTACAAGAGACCCAGTACTTC
.	TRBV6-5	once	TRBJ1-3	CASIGSLSGNTIYF	TGTGCCAGCATTGGCAGTCTCTCTGGAAACACCATATATTTT
.	TRBV29-1	.	TRBJ1-5	CSVGGGNGPQHF	TGCAGCGTTGGGGGCGGGAACGGACCCCAGCATTTT
.	TRBV19	.	TRBJ2-1	CASSLASVVGSVQFF	TGTGCCAGTAGCTTGGCGAGCGTCGTCGGTTCGGTGCAGTTCTTC
TRBD1	TRBV12-3/TRBV12-4	.	TRBJ2-4	CASSLTGRDIQYF	TGTGCCAGCAGTTTGACAGGGCGGGACATTCAGTACTTC
.	TRBV30	.	TRBJ1-1	CAWGDRRNTEAFF	TGTGCCTGGGGAGACAGGAGGAACACTGAAGCTTTCTTT
TRBD1	TRBV6-1	.	TRBJ1-5	CASSETHSWDSRTYSNQPQHF	TGTGCCAGCAGTGAAACTCACTCCTGGGACAGCAGGACTTATAGCAATCAGCCCCAGCATTTT
.	TRBV24-1	.	TRBJ2-7	CATEPLPQTNLPYEQYF	TGTGCCACCGAACCACTACCTCAAACGAACCTACCCTACGAGCAGTACTTC
.	TRBV30	.	TRBJ1-5	CAWKSVAGPQHF	TGTGCCTGGAAATCTGTGGCGGGGCCCCAGCATTTT
.	TRBV7-2	.	TRBJ2-1	CASSLEQWNEQFF	TGTGCCAGCAGCTTAGAACAGTGGAATGAGCAGTTCTTC
TRBD1	TRBV2	.	TRBJ1-1	CASSPGQGEAFF	TGTGCCAGCAGTCCCGGACAGGGTGAAGCTTTCTTT
.	TRBV3-1/TRBV3-2	.	TRBJ1-2	CASSQGALYGYTF	TGTGCCAGCAGCCAAGGGGCACTCTATGGCTACACCTTC